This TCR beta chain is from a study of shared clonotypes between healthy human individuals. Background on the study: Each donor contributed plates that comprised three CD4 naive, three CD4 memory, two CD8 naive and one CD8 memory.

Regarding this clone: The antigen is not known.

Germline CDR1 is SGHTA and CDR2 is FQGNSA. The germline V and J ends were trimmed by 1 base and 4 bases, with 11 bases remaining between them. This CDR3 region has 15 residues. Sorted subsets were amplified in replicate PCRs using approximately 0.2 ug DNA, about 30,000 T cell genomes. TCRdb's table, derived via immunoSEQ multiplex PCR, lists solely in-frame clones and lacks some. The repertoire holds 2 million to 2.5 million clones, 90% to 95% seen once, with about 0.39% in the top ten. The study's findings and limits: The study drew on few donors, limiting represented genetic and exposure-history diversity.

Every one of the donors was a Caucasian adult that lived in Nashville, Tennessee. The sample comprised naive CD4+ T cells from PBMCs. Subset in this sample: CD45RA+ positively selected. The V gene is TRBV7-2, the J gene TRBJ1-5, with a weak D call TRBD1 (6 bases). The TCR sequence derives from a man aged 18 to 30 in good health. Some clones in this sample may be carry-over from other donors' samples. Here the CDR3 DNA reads TGTGCCAGCAGCTTAGAGGGGGTGGGTAATCAGCCCCAGCATTTT. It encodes CASSLEGVGNQPQHF.